The sequence of this T cell receptor (beta chain) was determined in a study of T cell changes during pregnancy in multiple sclerosis. Generated by immunoSEQ multiplex PCR, the TCRdb table keeps only in-frame clones and is missing some. Of some 49,000 clones listed, roughly nine tenths were seen once; the top ten hold approximately 0.41%. Germline values: CDR1 LNHDA, CDR2 SQIVND (reference sequence). The V gene end was trimmed by 5 bases and the J gene end by 3 bases; junction bases not matched to a gene: 12. There are 16 residues in the CDR3. This rearrangement joins TRBV19 to TRBJ2-7; 8 bases line up with TRBD2. The receptor was derived from a female donor in good health, enrolled as a control in a pregnancy study. Sequenced material: CD4+ T cells from peripheral blood mononuclear cells, taken in the second trimester of pregnancy. DNA of the CDR3: TGTGCCAGTAGTCCCGGCGTTACGGGGGGGCTCTACGAGCAGTACTTC. This encodes CASSPGVTGGLYEQYF.